One sample yielded the 13 T cell receptor beta chains listed below, sequenced in a study of cytomegalovirus exposure and HLA in healthy donors. The PCR ran on 60 Vbeta and 13 Jbeta primers. Profiling relied on immunoSEQ multiplex PCR, and the TCRdb table lists in-frame clones only, not all of them. The profile shows under 300,000 clones, roughly two thirds of them singletons. The sequenced sample was PBMCs. All receptors derive from a female donor in good health and CMV-seronegative.

CDR3 sequence (DNA): TGTGCCAGCTCACCGACCGCGCAGGCCTACGAGCAGTACTTC. The encoded protein is CASSPTAQAYEQYF. The V call is TRBV18, the J call TRBJ2-7; D gene unclear. The CDR3 length is 14 residues. The V gene's germline CDR1 is KGHSH and CDR2 LQKENI. V lost 3 bases and J lost 2, with 11 bases in between.

V and J are TRBV4-1 and TRBJ2-5; the D gene is possibly TRBD1 (6 bases). Per germline, CDR1 MGHRA and CDR2 YSYEKL. Trimming left V 4 bases short and J 5 bases short, with 11 bases between. This CDR3 spans 13 amino acids. CDR3 nucleotides: TGCGCCAGCAGCCCACAGGGTCTGGAGACCCAGTACTTC. Protein: CASSPQGLETQYF.

The chain recombines TRBV7-3 with TRBJ1-2; 12 bases match TRBD1. Germline loops: CDR1 SGHTA, CDR2 FQGTGA. The CDR3 is 16 residues long. Losses at the gene ends were 2 bases for V and 6 bases for J; bases not matched to a gene: 7. The CDR3 bases are TGTGCCAGCAGCTTAGAACCGGGACAGGGGGCCAATGGCTACACCTTC. This gives the protein CASSLEPGQGANGYTF.

The CDR3 DNA is TGTGCCATCAGTGATATAACCCGGGACAGGGGTTCCTACGAGCAGTACTTC. Its translation is CAISDITRDRGSYEQYF. The chain is built from TRBV10-3 and TRBJ2-7; 10 nucleotides align to TRBD1. In germline, CDR1 is ENHRY, CDR2 SYGVKD. The CDR3 extends over 17 amino acids. Trimming at V came to 3 bases and at J to 1 base, leaving 9 bases not matched to a gene.

The V gene is TRBV11-2, the J gene TRBJ2-3; D unclear. Trimming stripped 4 bases from V and 5 bases from J, with 22 bases between. Germline V gene lookup returns CDR1 SGHAT and CDR2 FQNNGV. The CDR3 runs to 17 residues. CDR3 amino acids: CASSSDLVGRWRDTQYF. The CDR3 coding sequence is TGTGCCAGCAGCTCCGATCTGGTAGGCCGATGGAGAGATACGCAGTATTTT.

This clone has a handful of counts. This chain connects TRBV19 to TRBJ2-7, with TRBD2 matching over 8 bases. The CDR3 contains 16 residues. Germline V CDR1 and CDR2: LNHDA, SQIVND (reference sequence). Trimming removed 3 bases from V and 0 bases from J; junction bases left unmatched: 7. The CDR3 spells CASSIRLARNSYEQYF. The CDR3 DNA reads TGTGCCAGTAGTATCCGACTAGCGAGAAACTCCTACGAGCAGTACTTC.

The chain employs TRBV28 and TRBJ1-4; 9 bases align to TRBD1. Germline assignment: CDR1 MDHEN and CDR2 SYDVKM. Trimming took 6 bases from V and 2 from J; bases not matched to a gene: 7. CDR3 length: 16 residues. This chain's CDR3 is CASRMGTGRTNEKLFF. In DNA, the CDR3 is TGTGCCAGCAGGATGGGGACAGGGAGGACTAATGAAAAACTGTTTTTT.

In DNA form, the CDR3 reads TGCGCCAGCAGCCAAGCGGAGGGTGGGGGTAGTCAGCCCCAGCATTTT. This encodes CASSQAEGGGSQPQHF. J is TRBJ1-5 and V is TRBV4-3; perhaps TRBD1 as D (5 bases). Germline assignment: CDR1 LGHNA and CDR2 YSLEER. The CDR3 loop spans 16 amino acids. Between the trimmed V and J ends, which lost 1 base and 6 bases, there was a span of 16 bases.

The chain links TRBV12-5 to TRBJ2-5; weak D call: TRBD1 (5 bases). The germline V gene has CDR1 LGHNT and CDR2 FRNRAP. This CDR3 comprises 15 residues. Trimming pared 2 bases from V and 3 bases from J, leaving 13 bases between. The CDR3 DNA sequence: TGTGCTAGTGGTTTGCTGACTCCCAGGGAAGAGACCCAGTACTTC. The encoded protein is CASGLLTPREETQYF.

The chain combines TRBV29-1 with TRBJ2-5; tentatively, D is TRBD2 (5 bases). The ends were cut back, 4 bases at V and 5 bases at J, with 11 bases in the middle. CDR1 and CDR2 from the germline V gene are SQVTM and ANQGSEA. The CDR3 has 12 residues. The CDR3 is CSVGPSGETQYF. The CDR3 coding sequence is TGCAGCGTTGGTCCCTCGGGGGAGACCCAGTACTTC.

The rearrangement links TRBV30 to TRBJ2-7, with unresolved D. This CDR3 contains 11 residues. Trimming removed 2 bases at V and 5 bases at J, with 7 bases between. Germline V gene sequence: CDR1 GTSNPN, CDR2 SVGIG (reference sequence). CDR3 protein: CAWSPQDEQYF. DNA of the CDR3: TGTGCCTGGAGTCCCCAGGACGAGCAGTACTTC.

Concerning this clone: The identical CDR3 is also encoded by other nucleotide sequences in the sample. This sequence joins TRBV30 and TRBJ1-6; D perhaps matches TRBD1 (5 bases). V was pared by 3 bases and J by 1 base, with 7 bases between. The CDR3 runs to 14 residues. Germline CDR1 reads GTSNPN; CDR2 reads SVGIG (reference sequence). CDR3 sequence: CAWSPGSYNSPLHF. CDR3 coding DNA: TGTGCCTGGAGCCCAGGGTCCTATAATTCACCCCTCCACTTT.

The V gene is TRBV5-1, the J gene TRBJ2-5, with D maybe TRBD2 (6 bases). The DNA end is more similar to TRBJ2-7, so the J call may be wrong. Germline V gives CDR1 SGHRS, CDR2 YFSETQ. This CDR3 is built from 13 residues. CDR3 nucleotide sequence: TGCGCCAGCAGTAGCGGAGGAACCTACGAGCAGTACTTC. Encoded protein: CASSSGGTYEQYF.